Sequencing of this TCR beta chain was carried out in a study of tumor and adjacent non-tumor tissue in lung cancer. Study context: Histology: 12 adenocarcinoma, a couple of squamous cell carcinoma, 1 small cell lung cancer. Patients were aged about 30 to 80, approximately 11 men and about five women, stage I to III. Study-wide results and caveats: Compared with tumor, normal lung showed significantly lower TCR diversity.

RNA was extracted from bulk tissue without any cell sorting. Three rounds of nested PCR, following a modified ARM-PCR protocol, produced the TCRbeta library. TCRdb independently ran MiXCR on the multiplex PCR reads; one entry per CDR3 protein. The table lists 95,000 to 150,000 distinct CDR3 sequences, over 65% of them singletons. A single count supports this clonotype. The antigen is unknown. This CDR3 is 12 amino acids long. The V and J ends lost 1 base and 8 bases respectively, with 6 bases between them. Germline assignment: CDR1 SGHAT and CDR2 FQNNGV. The sequenced sample was lung tumor tissue. The source is a man aged 25-45 years with non-small cell lung cancer. The V call is TRBV11-2, the J call TRBJ2-1; unclear D gene. This CDR3 is CASSLVVDEQFF. The CDR3 region has the DNA TGTGCCAGCAGCTTAGTAGTCGATGAGCAGTTCTTC.